These 19 T cell receptor beta chains were all obtained from the same sample, sequenced in a study of neurological immune-mediated disorders. TCRdb recomputed calls from the 5' RACE reads with MiXCR, one row per CDR3 protein. Of about 90,000 distinct CDR3 sequences in the sample, less than 15% are singletons; the top ten hold about 5%. The time point was: longitudinal time-point 2. Sample: PBMCs. The receptors were gathered from a female donor with HTLV-1-associated myelopathy (HAM/TSP).

In this sample, this clonotype turned up many times. V gene TRBV7-9 combines with J gene TRBJ1-2, with 7 nucleotides matching TRBD1. The J segment lost 8 bases and the V segment lost 1 base, leaving 4 bases of the junction unmatched. The CDR3 sequence is 13 residues long. Germline assignment: CDR1 SEHNR and CDR2 FQNEAQ (reference sequence). The CDR3 region has the DNA TGTGCCAGCAGCTTAGACGACAGGGCCGGCTACACCTTC. Protein: CASSLDDRAGYTF.

Comments on this clonotype: Just one base apart from a much larger clone, this may be a read error. The V gene is TRBV12-3 or TRBV12-4, the J gene TRBJ2-7, with 8 bases lining up with TRBD1. This CDR3 region has 15 residues. V shed 6 bases, J shed 0 bases, and the junction held 7 bases outside the gene matches. CDR3 bases: TGTGCCAGCAGAAGGACAGGGAGCAACTCCTACGAGCAGTACTTC. Protein product: CASRRTGSNSYEQYF.

This clonotype was recorded many times. The chain joins TRBV10-2 to TRBJ1-3; D gene uncertain. The CDR3 extends over 14 amino acids. Germline-derived CDR1 and CDR2 are WSHSY and SAAADI. The CDR3 sequence: CASTRGDSGNTIYF. In DNA form, the CDR3 reads TGCGCTTCAACCCGGGGAGACTCTGGAAACACCATATATTTT.

This clonotype was seen many times. The chain joins TRBV5-1 to TRBJ2-7; no definite D call. The germline CDR1 and CDR2 sequences are SGHRS and YFSETQ. V was clipped by 4 bases and J by 5 bases, with 19 bases between them. This CDR3 has 15 amino acids. CDR3 region: CASSMGINLGDEQYF. The CDR3, as DNA: TGCGCCAGCAGCATGGGGATCAACCTTGGCGACGAGCAGTACTTC.

Only one count was recorded for this clonotype. A much more abundant neighbour one base away suggests this may be a read error. The V call is TRBV20-1, the J call TRBJ2-3; D is uncertain. This CDR3 is 13 amino acids long. Germline V CDR1 and CDR2: DFQATT, SNEGSKA (reference sequence). In DNA form, the CDR3 reads TGCAGTGATAGAGTCGGGCACACAGATACGCAGTATTTT. Amino acid sequence: CSDRVGHTDTQYF.

Ten or more counts support this clonotype. The chain has TRBV12-3 or TRBV12-4 and TRBJ1-5; D ambiguous. V was clipped by 3 bases and J by 4 bases, with 7 bases between them. CDR3 length: 13 residues. The CDR3 DNA is TGTGCCAGCAGTTTCTTGGGGAATCAGCCCCAGCATTTT. Amino acid sequence: CASSFLGNQPQHF.

This clonotype was seen ten or more times. V usage is TRBV14 and J usage is TRBJ1-1, with D unclear. The CDR3 loop spans 15 amino acids. The germline V gene has CDR1 SGHDN and CDR2 FVKESK. V dropped 0 bases and J dropped 0 bases, with 8 bases sitting between them. The DNA for the CDR3 is TGTGCCAGCAGCCAAGATTGGGGATTGAACACTGAAGCTTTCTTT. It translates to CASSQDWGLNTEAFF.

V is TRBV7-2 and J is TRBJ2-7; D unclear. V shed 8 bases and J shed 7 bases, with 6 bases lying between them. The CDR3 has 9 amino acids. Germline V gives CDR1 SGHTA, CDR2 FQGNSA. The CDR3 DNA follows: TGTGCCAGCTTATCTGAGCAGTACTTC. Its protein is CASLSEQYF.

This clonotype was picked up many times. The chain employs TRBV14 and TRBJ1-6, with D possibly matching TRBD1 (6 bases). The CDR3 totals 13 residues. The V and J ends lost 2 bases and 13 bases respectively, with 12 bases between them. From germline, CDR1 is SGHDN and CDR2 FVKESK. DNA for the CDR3: TGTGCCAGCAGCCAATCTCAGGGGTCCCCCCTCCACTTT. Protein: CASSQSQGSPLHF.

The sample holds many counts of this clonotype. The chain is built from TRBV5-1 and TRBJ1-4; no definite D call. Per the germline V gene, CDR1 is SGHRS and CDR2 is YFSETQ. The CDR3 is 15 residues long. The V end lost 1 base, the J end lost 5 bases, and 12 bases lay between the germline ends. Here the CDR3 reads CASSLHQWPNEKLFF. The CDR3 DNA reads TGCGCCAGCAGCTTGCACCAGTGGCCAAATGAAAAACTGTTTTTT. Looking up the rest from reference TRBV5-1 and TRBJ1-4 gives the full variable domain: KAGVTQTPRYLIKTRGQQVTLSCSPISGHRSVSWYQQTPGQGLQFLFEYFSETQRNKGNFPGRFSGRQFSNSRSEMNVSTLELGDSALYLCASSLHQWPNEKLFFGSGTQLSVL.

This chain links TRBV7-2 with TRBJ1-2; the D is unclear. The CDR3 has 12 amino acids. Germline V gene sequence: CDR1 SGHTA, CDR2 FQGNSA. V shed 3 bases and J shed 4 bases, with 6 bases lying between them. This chain's CDR3 is CASSLGSYGYTF. The DNA of the CDR3 is TGTGCCAGCAGCTTGGGGAGCTATGGCTACACCTTC. Together with reference TRBV7-2 and TRBJ1-2, the CDR3 gives the full variable domain: GAGVSQSPSNKVTEKGKDVELRCDPISGHTALYWYRQSLGQGLEFLIYFQGNSAPDKSGLPSDRFSAERTGGSVSTLTIQRTQQEDSAVYLCASSLGSYGYTFGSGTRLTVV.

The chain has TRBV5-1 and TRBJ1-2, with D uncertain. From germline, CDR1 is SGHRS and CDR2 YFSETQ. Trimming left V 5 bases short and J 4 bases short, with 27 bases between. This CDR3 spans 18 amino acids. CDR3 in DNA: TGCGCCAGCAGGGGCCTTGGACTGACGCTAAATAGACCCTATGGCTACACCTTC. Protein: CASRGLGLTLNRPYGYTF.

This clonotype was seen at least ten times. The CDR3 nucleotides are TGCAGTGCTAGTGACAGGAACTATGGCTACACCTTC. As protein: CSASDRNYGYTF. This rearrangement joins TRBV20-1 to TRBJ1-2, with a weak D call TRBD1 (6 bases). The germline V gene encodes CDR1 DFQATT and CDR2 SNEGSKA (reference sequence). The CDR3 covers 12 residues. Trimming stripped 3 bases from V and 2 bases from J, with 7 bases between.

This clonotype was picked up many times. The chain recombines TRBV5-1 with TRBJ2-3; D is unresolved. CDR1 and CDR2 from the germline V gene are SGHRS and YFSETQ. V gave up 4 bases and J gave up 4 bases, with 13 bases separating them. There are 14 residues in the CDR3. Here the CDR3 DNA reads TGCGCCAGCAGCCCCATCCCTCAGCCAGATACGCAGTATTTT. This sequence encodes CASSPIPQPDTQYF.

This clonotype was recorded many times. The CDR3 bases are TGCGCCAGCAGCTTGGGCCACAGTAACTATGGCTACACCTTC. This sequence encodes CASSLGHSNYGYTF. The rearrangement links TRBV5-1 to TRBJ1-2, with no clear D. Per the germline V gene, CDR1 is SGHRS and CDR2 is YFSETQ. Trimming took off 0 bases at V and 1 base at J, with 7 bases between the two ends. This CDR3 contains 14 residues.

This clonotype has at least ten counts. This chain joins TRBV5-1 and TRBJ2-5; D is unresolved. Trimming stripped 0 bases from V and 2 bases from J, with 8 bases between. This CDR3 contains 14 residues. Germline-derived CDR1 and CDR2 are SGHRS and YFSETQ. CDR3 sequence (DNA): TGCGCCAGCAGCTTGGCCAGCGATCAAGAGACCCAGTACTTC. The encoded protein is CASSLASDQETQYF.

This clonotype has ten or more counts. One end of the junction varies from germline; a read error may be responsible. The CDR3 coding sequence is TGTGCCAACAGCGTAGGGAGCGGGGGGGGAGCAGATACGCAGTATTTT. This sequence encodes CANSVGSGGGADTQYF. The chain is built from TRBV9 and TRBJ2-3; 10 bases agree with TRBD2. There are 16 residues in the CDR3. Germline V lookup: CDR1 SGDLS, CDR2 YYNGEE. The full variable domain, in which reference TRBV9 and TRBJ2-3 provide the parts outside the CDR3, is DSGVTQTPKHLITATGQRVTLRCSPRSGDLSVYWYQQSLDQGLQFLIQYYNGEERAKGNILERFSAQQFPDLHSELNLSSLELGDSALYFCANSVGSGGGADTQYFGPGTRLTVL.

The chain recombines TRBV2 with TRBJ1-5, with 9 bases lining up with TRBD1. The CDR3 extends over 17 amino acids. The germline V gene encodes CDR1 SNHLY and CDR2 FYNNEI. Trimming at V came to 3 bases and at J to 0 bases, leaving 6 bases not matched to a gene. Written as DNA, the CDR3 is TGTGCCAGCAGTGATGGGACAGGGCTGCATAGCAATCAGCCCCAGCATTTT. Translation: CASSDGTGLHSNQPQHF. Based on the CDR3 plus reference TRBV2 and TRBJ1-5, the full variable domain is EPEVTQTPSHQVTQMGQEVILRCVPISNHLYFYWYRQILGQKVEFLVSFYNNEISEKSEIFDDQFSVERPDGSNFTLKIRSTKLEDSAMYFCASSDGTGLHSNQPQHFGDGTRLSIL.

In regard to this clonotype: A much larger clone lies one base from this, so it may be a read error. The chain joins TRBV24-1 to TRBJ2-2; TRBD1 is a possible D gene (5 bases). The CDR3 spans 11 residues. Looked up from germline, CDR1 is KGHDR and CDR2 is SFDVKD. CDR3 nucleotide sequence: TGTGTCACCAGGGCGACCGGGGAGCTGTTTTTT. Translated, it gives CVTRATGELFF.